This TCR beta chain was recorded in a study of long-term antiretroviral therapy in people with HIV. Notes on the study in general: Diversity went up after ART and still fell short of transplant donor controls. Pre-ART expanded TRB clones stayed dominant throughout, though often decreasing after ART.

A note on this clone: Its target is not known.

There are 16 residues in the CDR3. Per germline, CDR1 LGHNA and CDR2 YSLEER. V lost 4 bases and J lost 0, with 15 bases in between. Sequencing used immunoSEQ v3.0 at survey level. Data came from immunoSEQ multiplex PCR; TCRdb stores just in-frame clones and leaves some out. The sample carries 28,000 or so clones, 85% to 90% recorded once. The gene calls are TRBV4-3 and TRBJ1-1; D is ambiguous. Specimen: unsorted PBMCs, collected 0.5 years after starting antiretroviral therapy. The sequence came from a young woman with HIV. The CDR3 sequence: CASSPGIVGMNTEAFF. The DNA of the CDR3 is TGCGCCAGCAGCCCGGGTATAGTAGGGATGAACACTGAAGCTTTCTTT.